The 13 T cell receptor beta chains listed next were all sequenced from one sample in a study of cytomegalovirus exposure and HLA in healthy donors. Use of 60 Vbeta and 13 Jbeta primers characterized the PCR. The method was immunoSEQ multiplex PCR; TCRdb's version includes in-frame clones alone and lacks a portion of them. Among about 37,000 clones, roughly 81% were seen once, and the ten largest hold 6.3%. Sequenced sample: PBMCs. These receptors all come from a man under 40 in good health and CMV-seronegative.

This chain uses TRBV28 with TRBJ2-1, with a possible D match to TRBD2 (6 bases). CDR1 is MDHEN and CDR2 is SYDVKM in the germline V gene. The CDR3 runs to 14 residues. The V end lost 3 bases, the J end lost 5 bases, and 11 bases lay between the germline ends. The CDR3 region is CASSFTGGDNEQFF. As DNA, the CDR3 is TGTGCCAGCAGTTTTACAGGAGGGGACAATGAGCAGTTCTTC.

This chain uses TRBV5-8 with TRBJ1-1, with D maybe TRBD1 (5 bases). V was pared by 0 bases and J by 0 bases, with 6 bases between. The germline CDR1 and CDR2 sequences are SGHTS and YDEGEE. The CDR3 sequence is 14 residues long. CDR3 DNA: TGTGCCAGCAGCTTGGCAGGGATGAACACTGAAGCTTTCTTT. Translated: CASSLAGMNTEAFF.

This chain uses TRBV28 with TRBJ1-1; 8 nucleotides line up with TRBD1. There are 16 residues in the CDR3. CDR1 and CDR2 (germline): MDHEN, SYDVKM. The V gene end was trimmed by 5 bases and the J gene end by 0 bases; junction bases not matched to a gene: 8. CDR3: CASSRRQGTMNTEAFF. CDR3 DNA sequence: TGTGCCAGCAGTAGACGACAGGGGACCATGAACACTGAAGCTTTCTTT.

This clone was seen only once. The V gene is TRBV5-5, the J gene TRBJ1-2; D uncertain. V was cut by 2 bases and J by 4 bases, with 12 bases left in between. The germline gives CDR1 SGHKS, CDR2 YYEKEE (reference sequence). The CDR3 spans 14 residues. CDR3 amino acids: CASSLGGQAYGYTF. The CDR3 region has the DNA TGTGCCAGCAGCTTAGGTGGTCAGGCCTATGGCTACACCTTC.

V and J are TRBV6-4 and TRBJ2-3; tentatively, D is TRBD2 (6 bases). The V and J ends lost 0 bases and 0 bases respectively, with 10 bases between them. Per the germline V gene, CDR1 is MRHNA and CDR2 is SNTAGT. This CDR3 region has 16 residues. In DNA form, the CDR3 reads TGTGCCAGCAGTGACTCGAGCGGGCACAGCACAGATACGCAGTATTTT. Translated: CASSDSSGHSTDTQYF.

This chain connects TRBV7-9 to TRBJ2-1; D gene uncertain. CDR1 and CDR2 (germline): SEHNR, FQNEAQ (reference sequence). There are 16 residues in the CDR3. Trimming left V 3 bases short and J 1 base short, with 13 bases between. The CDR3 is CASSFRPLESYNEQFF. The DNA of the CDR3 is TGTGCCAGCAGCTTTCGGCCACTGGAGTCCTACAATGAGCAGTTCTTC.

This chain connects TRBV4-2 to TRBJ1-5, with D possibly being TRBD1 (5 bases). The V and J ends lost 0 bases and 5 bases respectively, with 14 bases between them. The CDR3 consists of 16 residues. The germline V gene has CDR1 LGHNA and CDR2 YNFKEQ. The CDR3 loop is CASSQDGEQEYQPQHF. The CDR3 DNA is TGTGCCAGCAGCCAAGATGGGGAACAGGAATATCAGCCCCAGCATTTT.

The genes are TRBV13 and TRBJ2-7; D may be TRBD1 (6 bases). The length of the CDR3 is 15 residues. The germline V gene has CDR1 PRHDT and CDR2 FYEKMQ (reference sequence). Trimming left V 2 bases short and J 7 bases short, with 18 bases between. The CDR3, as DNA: TGTGCCAGCAGCTTACTTACAGGGCCCCATTCGGAGCAGTACTTC. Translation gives CASSLLTGPHSEQYF.

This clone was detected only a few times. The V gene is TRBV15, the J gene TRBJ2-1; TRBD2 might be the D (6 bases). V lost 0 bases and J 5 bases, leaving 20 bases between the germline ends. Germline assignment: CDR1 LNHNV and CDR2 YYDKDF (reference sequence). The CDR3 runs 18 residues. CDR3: CATSRDYSRRGPNNEQFF. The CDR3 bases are TGTGCCACCAGCAGAGATTATAGCAGGCGGGGACCGAACAATGAGCAGTTCTTC.

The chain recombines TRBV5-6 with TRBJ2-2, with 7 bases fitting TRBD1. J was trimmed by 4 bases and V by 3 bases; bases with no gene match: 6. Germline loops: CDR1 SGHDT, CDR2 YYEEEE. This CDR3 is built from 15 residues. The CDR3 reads CASSSRDSLTGELFF. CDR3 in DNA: TGTGCCAGCAGCTCCCGGGACAGCCTCACCGGGGAGCTGTTTTTT.

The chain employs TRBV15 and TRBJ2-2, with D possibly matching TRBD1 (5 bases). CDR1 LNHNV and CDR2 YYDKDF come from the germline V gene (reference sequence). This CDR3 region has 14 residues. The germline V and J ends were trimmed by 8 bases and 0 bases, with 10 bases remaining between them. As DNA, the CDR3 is TGTGCCACCTGTCCAGGGACGAACACCGGGGAGCTGTTTTTT. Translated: CATCPGTNTGELFF.

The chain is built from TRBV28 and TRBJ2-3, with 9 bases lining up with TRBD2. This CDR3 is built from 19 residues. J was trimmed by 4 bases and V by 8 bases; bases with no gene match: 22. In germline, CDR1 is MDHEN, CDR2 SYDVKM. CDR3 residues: CASLPQAGSGGQAPDTQYF. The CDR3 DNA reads TGTGCCAGCCTACCGCAAGCGGGTAGCGGGGGCCAGGCACCAGATACGCAGTATTTT.

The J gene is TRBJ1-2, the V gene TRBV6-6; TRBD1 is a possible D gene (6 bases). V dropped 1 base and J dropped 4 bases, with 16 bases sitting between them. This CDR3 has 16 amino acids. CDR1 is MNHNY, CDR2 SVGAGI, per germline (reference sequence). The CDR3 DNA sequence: TGTGCCAGCAGTTACTTGAGTGGGACACCCTTCTATGGCTACACCTTC. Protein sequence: CASSYLSGTPFYGYTF.